The clone carrying this T cell receptor beta chain was observed a single time. The CDR3 loop spans 14 amino acids. V was cut by 1 base and J by 4 bases, with 10 bases left in between. CDR1 and CDR2 from the germline V gene are SGHAT and FQNNGV. The sample originates from a study of blood T cell repertoires in COVID-19. Across the whole study: Samples came from the United States, Italy and Spain, spanning acute and convalescent COVID-19.

Two consecutive negative NP/OP PCR tests, clearance, or resolved symptoms defined Cohort 3 recovery. Study processing details: Reference gene primer amplification gave estimated nucleated cell counts. TCRdb keeps only in-frame clones here, not all; method: immunoSEQ multiplex PCR. D and trimming were read from the DNA, whereas the V and J calls and clone size are those reported in that table. The sample yields around 180,000 clones, more than 80% seen once. Specimen: PBMCs or T cells enriched from blood (not recorded which). V is TRBV11-2 and J is TRBJ1-1; tentatively, D is TRBD1 (6 bases). The TCR comes from a man aged 50-59 years who had recovered from COVID-19. Here the CDR3 DNA reads TGTGCCAGCAGCTTAGTACCCAGGGGCACTGAAGCTTTCTTT. This sequence encodes CASSLVPRGTEAFF. Filled out from reference TRBV11-2 and TRBJ1-1, the complete variable domain reads EAGVAQSPRYKIIEKRQSVAFWCNPISGHATLYWYQQILGQGPKLLIQFQNNGVVDDSQLPKDRFSAERLKGVDSTLKIQPAKLEDSAVYLCASSLVPRGTEAFFGQGTRLTVV.